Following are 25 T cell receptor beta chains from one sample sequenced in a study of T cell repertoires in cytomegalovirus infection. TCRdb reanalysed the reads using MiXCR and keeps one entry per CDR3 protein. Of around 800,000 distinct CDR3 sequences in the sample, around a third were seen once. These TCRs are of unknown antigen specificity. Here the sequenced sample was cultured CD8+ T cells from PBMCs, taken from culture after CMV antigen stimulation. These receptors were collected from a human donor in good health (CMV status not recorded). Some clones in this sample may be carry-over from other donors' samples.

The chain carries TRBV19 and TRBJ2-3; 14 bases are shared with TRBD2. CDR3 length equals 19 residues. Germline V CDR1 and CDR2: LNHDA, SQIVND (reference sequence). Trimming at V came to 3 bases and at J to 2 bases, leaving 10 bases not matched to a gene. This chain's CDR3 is CASSIRLRTSGGPTDTQYF. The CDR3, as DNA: TGTGCCAGTAGTATCCGCCTCCGGACTAGCGGGGGGCCCACAGATACGCAGTATTTT.

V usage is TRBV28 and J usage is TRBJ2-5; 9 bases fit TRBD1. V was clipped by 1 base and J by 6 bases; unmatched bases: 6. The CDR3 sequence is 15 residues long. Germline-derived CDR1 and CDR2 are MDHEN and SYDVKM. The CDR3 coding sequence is TGTGCCAGCAGTTTATCTGGACAGGGGATGAAGACCCAGTACTTC. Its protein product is CASSLSGQGMKTQYF.

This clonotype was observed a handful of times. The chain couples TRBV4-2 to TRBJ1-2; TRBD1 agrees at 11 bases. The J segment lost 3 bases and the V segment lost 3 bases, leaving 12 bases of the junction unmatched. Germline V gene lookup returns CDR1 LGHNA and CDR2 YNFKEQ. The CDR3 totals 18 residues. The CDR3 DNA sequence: TGTGCCAGCAGCCAGAAACCCGGGACAGGGGGTCTGGACTATGGCTACACCTTC. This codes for CASSQKPGTGGLDYGYTF.

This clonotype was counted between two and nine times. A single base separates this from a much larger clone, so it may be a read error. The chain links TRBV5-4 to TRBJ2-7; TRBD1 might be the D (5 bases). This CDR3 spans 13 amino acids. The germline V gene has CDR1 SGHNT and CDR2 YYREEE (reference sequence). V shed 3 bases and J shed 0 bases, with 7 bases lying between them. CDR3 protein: CASSSDNSYEQYF. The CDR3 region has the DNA TGTGCCAGCAGCTCGGACAACTCCTACGAGCAGTACTTC.

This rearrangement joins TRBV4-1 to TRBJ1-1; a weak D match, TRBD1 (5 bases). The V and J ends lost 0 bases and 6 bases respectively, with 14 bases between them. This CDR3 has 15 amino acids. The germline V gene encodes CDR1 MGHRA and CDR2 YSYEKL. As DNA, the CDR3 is TGCGCCAGCAGCCAAGATCAAAGGGACCGGGCTGAAGCTTTCTTT. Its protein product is CASSQDQRDRAEAFF.

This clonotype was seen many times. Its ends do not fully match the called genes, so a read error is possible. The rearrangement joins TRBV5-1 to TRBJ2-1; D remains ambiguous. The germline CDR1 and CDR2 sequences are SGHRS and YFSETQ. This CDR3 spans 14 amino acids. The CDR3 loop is CASSLKGSYNEQFF. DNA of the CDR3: TGTGCCAGCAGCTTGAAGGGCAGCTACAATGAGCAGTTCTTC.

The CDR3 region has the DNA TGTGCCAGCAGTAGACAGGCGGGGGATCAGCCCCAGCATTTT. It specifies CASSRQAGDQPQHF. The chain employs TRBV27 and TRBJ1-5; D might be TRBD1 (6 bases). Trimming removed 5 bases from V and 5 bases from J, with 13 bases in between. Germline CDR1 reads MNHEY; CDR2 reads SMNVEV (reference sequence). The CDR3 is 14 residues long.

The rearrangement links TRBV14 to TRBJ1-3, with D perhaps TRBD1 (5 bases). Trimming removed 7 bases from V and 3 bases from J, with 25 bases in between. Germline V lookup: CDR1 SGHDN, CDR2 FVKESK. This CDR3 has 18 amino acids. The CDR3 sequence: CASIGGPPGPLSGNTIYF. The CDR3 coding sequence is TGTGCCAGCATCGGAGGCCCCCCGGGACCTCTAAGTGGAAACACCATATATTTT.

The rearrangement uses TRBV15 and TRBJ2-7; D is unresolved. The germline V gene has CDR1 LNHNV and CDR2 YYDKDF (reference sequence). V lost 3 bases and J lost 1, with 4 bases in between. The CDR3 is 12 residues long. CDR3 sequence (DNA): TGTGCCACCAGCAGGGTGTCCTACGAGCAGTACGTC. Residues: CATSRVSYEQYV.

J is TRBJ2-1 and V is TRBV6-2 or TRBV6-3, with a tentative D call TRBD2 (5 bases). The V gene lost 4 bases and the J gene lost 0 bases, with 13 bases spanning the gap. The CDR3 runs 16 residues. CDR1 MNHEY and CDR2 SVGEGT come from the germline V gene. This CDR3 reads CASSCAGMSSYNEQFF. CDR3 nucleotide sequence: TGTGCCAGCAGTTGCGCCGGGATGAGCTCCTACAATGAGCAGTTCTTC.

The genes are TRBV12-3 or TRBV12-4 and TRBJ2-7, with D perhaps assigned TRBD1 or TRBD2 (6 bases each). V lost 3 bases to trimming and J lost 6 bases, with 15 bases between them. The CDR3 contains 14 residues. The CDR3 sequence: CASSFGGGLAEQYF. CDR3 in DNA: TGTGCCAGCAGTTTCGGAGGGGGTCTGGCCGAGCAGTACTTC.

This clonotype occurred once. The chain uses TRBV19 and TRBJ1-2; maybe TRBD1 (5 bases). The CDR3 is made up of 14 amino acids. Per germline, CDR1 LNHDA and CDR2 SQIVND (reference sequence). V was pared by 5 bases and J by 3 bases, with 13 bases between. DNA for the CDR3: TGTGCCAGTAGTGGCACCAGGGTGGACTATGGCTACACCTTC. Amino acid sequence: CASSGTRVDYGYTF. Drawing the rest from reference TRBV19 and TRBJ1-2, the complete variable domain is DGGITQSPKYLFRKEGQNVTLSCEQNLNHDAMYWYRQDPGQGLRLIYYSQIVNDFQKGDIAEGYSVSREKKESFPLTVTSAQKNPTAFYLCASSGTRVDYGYTFGSGTRLTVV.

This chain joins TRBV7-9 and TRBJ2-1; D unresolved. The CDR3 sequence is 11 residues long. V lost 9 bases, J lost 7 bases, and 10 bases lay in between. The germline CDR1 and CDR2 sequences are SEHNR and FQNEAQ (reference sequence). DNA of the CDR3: TGTGCCAGGGCAGTAGGGAATGAGCAGTTCTTC. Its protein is CARAVGNEQFF. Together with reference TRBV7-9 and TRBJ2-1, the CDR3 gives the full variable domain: DTGVSQNPRHKITKRGQNVTFRCDPISEHNRLYWYRQTLGQGPEFLTYFQNEAQLEKSRLLSDRFSAERPKGSFSTLEIQRTEQGDSAMYLCARAVGNEQFFGPGTRLTVL.

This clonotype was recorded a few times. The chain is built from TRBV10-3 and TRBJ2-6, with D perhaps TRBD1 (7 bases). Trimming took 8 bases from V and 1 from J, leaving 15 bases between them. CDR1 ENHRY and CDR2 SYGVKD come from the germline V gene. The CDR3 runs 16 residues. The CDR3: CAIGGRGDSGANVLTF. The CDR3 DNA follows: TGTGCCATCGGCGGCAGGGGGGATTCTGGGGCCAACGTCCTGACTTTC.

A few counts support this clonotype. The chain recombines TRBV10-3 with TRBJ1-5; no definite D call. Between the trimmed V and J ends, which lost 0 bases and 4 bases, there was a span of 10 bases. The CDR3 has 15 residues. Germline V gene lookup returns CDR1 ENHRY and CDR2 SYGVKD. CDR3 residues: CAISESLSVNQPQHF. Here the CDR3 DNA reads TGTGCCATCAGTGAGTCGTTATCCGTTAATCAGCCCCAGCATTTT.

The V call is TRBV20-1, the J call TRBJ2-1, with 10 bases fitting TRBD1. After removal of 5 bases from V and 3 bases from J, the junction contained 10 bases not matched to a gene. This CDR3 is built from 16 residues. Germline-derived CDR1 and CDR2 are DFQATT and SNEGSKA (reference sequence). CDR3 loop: CSAHQPGQGNYNEQFF. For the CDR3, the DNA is TGCAGTGCTCACCAACCGGGACAGGGGAACTACAATGAGCAGTTCTTC.

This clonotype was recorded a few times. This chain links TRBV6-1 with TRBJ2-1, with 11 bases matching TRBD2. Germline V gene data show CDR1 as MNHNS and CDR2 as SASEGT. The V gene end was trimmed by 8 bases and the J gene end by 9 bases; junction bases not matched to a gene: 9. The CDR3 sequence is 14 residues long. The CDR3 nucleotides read TGTGCCAGCCCTACTAGCGGGGGCGCGGGTGAGCAGTTCTTC. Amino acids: CASPTSGGAGEQFF.

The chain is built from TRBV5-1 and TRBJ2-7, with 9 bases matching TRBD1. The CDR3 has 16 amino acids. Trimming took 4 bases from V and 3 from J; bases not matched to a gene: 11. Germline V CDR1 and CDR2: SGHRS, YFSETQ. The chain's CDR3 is CASSHSWGQGGYEQYF. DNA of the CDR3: TGCGCCAGCAGCCACTCGTGGGGACAGGGTGGCTACGAGCAGTACTTC.

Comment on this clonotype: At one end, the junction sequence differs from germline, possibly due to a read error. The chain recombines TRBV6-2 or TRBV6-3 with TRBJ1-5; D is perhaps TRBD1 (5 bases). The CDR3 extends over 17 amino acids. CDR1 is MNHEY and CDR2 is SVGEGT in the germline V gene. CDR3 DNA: TGTGCCAACAGTTACTCGAGGTCAGGGTCTGGCAATCAGCCCCAGCATTTT. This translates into CANSYSRSGSGNQPQHF.

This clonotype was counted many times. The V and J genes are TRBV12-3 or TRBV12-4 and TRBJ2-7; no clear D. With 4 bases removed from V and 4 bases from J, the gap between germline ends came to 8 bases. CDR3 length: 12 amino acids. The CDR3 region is CASSSTPYEQYF. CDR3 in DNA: TGTGCCAGCAGTTCCACCCCATACGAGCAGTACTTC.

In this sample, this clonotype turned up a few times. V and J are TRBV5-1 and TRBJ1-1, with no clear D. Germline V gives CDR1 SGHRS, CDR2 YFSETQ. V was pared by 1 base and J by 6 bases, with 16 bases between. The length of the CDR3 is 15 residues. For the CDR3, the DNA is TGCGCCAGCAGCTTGTGGAGCATTGAGAGCGCTGAAGCTTTCTTT. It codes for CASSLWSIESAEAFF.

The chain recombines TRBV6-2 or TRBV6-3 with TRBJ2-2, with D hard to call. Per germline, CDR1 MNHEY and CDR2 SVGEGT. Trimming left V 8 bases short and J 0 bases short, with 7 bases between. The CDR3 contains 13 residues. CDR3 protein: CASLDANTGELFF. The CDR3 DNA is TGTGCCAGCTTGGACGCGAACACCGGGGAGCTGTTTTTT.

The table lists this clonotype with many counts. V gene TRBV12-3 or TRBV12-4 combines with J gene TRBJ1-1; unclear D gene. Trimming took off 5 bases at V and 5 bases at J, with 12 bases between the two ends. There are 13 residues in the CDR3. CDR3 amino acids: CASSQGIRTEAFF. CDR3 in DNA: TGTGCCAGCAGTCAAGGAATTAGGACTGAAGCTTTCTTT.

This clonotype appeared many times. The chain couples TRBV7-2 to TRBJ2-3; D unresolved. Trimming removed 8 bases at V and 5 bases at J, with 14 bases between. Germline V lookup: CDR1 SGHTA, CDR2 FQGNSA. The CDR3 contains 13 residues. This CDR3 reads CASFSPPGDTQYF. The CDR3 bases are TGTGCCAGCTTCTCCCCCCCGGGAGATACGCAGTATTTT. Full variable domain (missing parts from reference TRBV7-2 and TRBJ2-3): GAGVSQSPSNKVTEKGKDVELRCDPISGHTALYWYRQSLGQGLEFLIYFQGNSAPDKSGLPSDRFSAERTGGSVSTLTIQRTQQEDSAVYLCASFSPPGDTQYFGPGTRLTVL.

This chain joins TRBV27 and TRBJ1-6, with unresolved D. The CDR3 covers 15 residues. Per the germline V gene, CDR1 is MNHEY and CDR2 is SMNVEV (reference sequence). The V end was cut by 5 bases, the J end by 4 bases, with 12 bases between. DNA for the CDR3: TGTGCCAGCAGTCACCGAGCTGCATATAATTCACCCCTCCACTTT. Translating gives CASSHRAAYNSPLHF.